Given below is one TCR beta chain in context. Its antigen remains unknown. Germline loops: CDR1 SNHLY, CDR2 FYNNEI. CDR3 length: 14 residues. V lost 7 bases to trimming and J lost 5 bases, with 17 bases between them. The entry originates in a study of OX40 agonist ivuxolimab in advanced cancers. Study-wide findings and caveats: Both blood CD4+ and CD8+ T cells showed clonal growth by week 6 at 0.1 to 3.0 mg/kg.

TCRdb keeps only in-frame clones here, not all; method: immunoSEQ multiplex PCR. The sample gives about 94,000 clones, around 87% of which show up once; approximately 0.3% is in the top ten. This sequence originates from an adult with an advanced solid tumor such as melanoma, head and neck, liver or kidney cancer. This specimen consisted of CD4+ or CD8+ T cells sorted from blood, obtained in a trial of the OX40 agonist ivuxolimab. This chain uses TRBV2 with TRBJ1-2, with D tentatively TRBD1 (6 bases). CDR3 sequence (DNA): TGTGCCAGCACCGGGCAGGGGAGGGGATATGGCTACACCTTC. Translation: CASTGQGRGYGYTF.